Listed below are T cell receptor beta chains from one sample, sequenced in a study of cytomegalovirus exposure and HLA in healthy donors. The data were produced by immunoSEQ multiplex PCR, yet TCRdb's version contains in-frame clones alone and is incomplete. This sample has fewer than 200,000 clones; less than 80% occur once, and the top ten carry around 0.69%. Sequencing was done on a sample of PBMCs. The source is a woman between 40 and 55 years old in good health and CMV-seronegative. The CDR3 runs from the conserved cysteine through the conserved F or W. The D gene is left open where the match is weak. Clone size, where shown, is once, few, many, or a class for clones that have expanded.

cdr3_aa	cdr3_nt	d_call	j_call	v_call	clone_size
CASSGLAGTPSSYNEQFF	TGTGCCAGCAGCGGACTAGCGGGAACCCCGAGCTCCTACAATGAGCAGTTCTTC	TRBD2	TRBJ2-1	TRBV7-2	NA
CASSVTNSGGARNEQFF	TGTGCCAGCAGCGTTACCAATAGCGGGGGGGCCCGGAATGAGCAGTTCTTC	TRBD2	TRBJ2-1	TRBV9	NA
CASSLLSGNKYEQYF	TGTGCCAGCAGCTTACTATCAGGGAATAAATACGAGCAGTACTTC	NA	TRBJ2-7	TRBV7-9	NA
CASRLGSSGSRETQYF	TGTGCAAGTCGCTTAGGGTCCAGCGGGAGCCGGGAGACCCAGTACTTC	NA	TRBJ2-5	TRBV12-2	NA
CASSYTGTGIYEQYF	TGTGCCAGCAGTTACACCGGGACAGGGATCTACGAGCAGTACTTC	TRBD1	TRBJ2-7	TRBV11-3	NA
CAWEAWDRGDGNTIYF	TGTGCCTGGGAAGCCTGGGACAGGGGGGATGGAAACACCATATATTTT	TRBD1	TRBJ1-3	TRBV30	NA
CASSFGLAGDYYEQYF	TGTGCCAGCAGCTTCGGACTAGCGGGAGACTACTACGAGCAGTACTTC	TRBD2	TRBJ2-7	TRBV7-2	NA
CASRFGGGEKLFF	TGTGCCAGCAGATTTGGGGGCGGTGAAAAACTGTTTTTT	NA	TRBJ1-4	TRBV27	NA
CASSVAGTGGLGRQETQYF	TGTGCCAGCAGCGTAGCCGGGACAGGGGGCCTAGGGCGCCAAGAGACCCAGTACTTC	TRBD1	TRBJ2-5	TRBV11-3	few
CASSRGQGRYQETQYF	TGCGCCAGCAGCCGTGGACAGGGGAGGTACCAAGAGACCCAGTACTTC	TRBD1	TRBJ2-5	TRBV5-1	NA
CASSFTTSLFYNEQFF	TGTGCCAGCAGCTTTACGACTAGCCTCTTTTACAATGAGCAGTTCTTC	TRBD2	TRBJ2-1	TRBV11-2	NA
CASSPRSAGGPAGELFF	TGCGCCAGCAGCCCCCGATCCGCGGGAGGGCCGGCCGGGGAGCTGTTTTTT	TRBD2	TRBJ2-2	TRBV4-1	NA
CASSPWPHAYEQYF	TGTGCCAGCAGCCCTTGGCCACACGCCTACGAGCAGTACTTC	NA	TRBJ2-7	TRBV9	NA
CASSEERGAYNEQFF	TGTGCCAGCAGCGAAGAGCGGGGGGCCTACAATGAGCAGTTCTTC	TRBD2	TRBJ2-1	TRBV7-6	once
CASSPSRGPGRRYNEQFF	TGTGCTAGCAGCCCTTCCAGGGGACCGGGGAGAAGATACAATGAGCAGTTCTTC	NA	TRBJ2-1	TRBV7-7	NA
CASSLAATEAFF	TGTGCCAGCAGCTTAGCCGCGACTGAAGCTTTCTTT	NA	TRBJ1-1	TRBV7-8	NA
CASSEYRLAGPDEQFF	TGTGCCAGCAGTGAGTACAGGCTAGCGGGACCCGATGAGCAGTTCTTC	TRBD2	TRBJ2-1	TRBV27	once
CASSPRWGQGYQETQYF	TGCGCCAGCAGCCCTCGATGGGGACAGGGGTACCAAGAGACCCAGTACTTC	TRBD1	TRBJ2-5	TRBV4-3	NA
CASADRDTYGYTF	TGTGCCAGTGCCGACCGAGACACCTATGGCTACACCTTC	NA	TRBJ1-2	TRBV19	NA
CASSLRQADGYTF	TGTGCCAGCTCACTACGACAGGCGGACGGCTACACCTTC	NA	TRBJ1-2	TRBV18	NA
CASSPKGLAESYEQYF	TGTGCCAGCAGTCCAAAGGGACTAGCGGAGTCCTACGAGCAGTACTTC	TRBD2	TRBJ2-7	TRBV28	NA
CASSIGTGFGEQFF	TGTGCCAGCAGTATTGGGACAGGTTTTGGGGAGCAGTTCTTC	TRBD1	TRBJ2-1	TRBV6-4	NA
CASRLQGETQYF	TGTGCCAGTAGACTACAGGGAGAGACCCAGTACTTC	NA	TRBJ2-5	TRBV19	NA
CASSQDEGDRKYGYTF	TGTGCCAGCAGCCAAGATGAGGGGGACAGGAAATATGGCTACACCTTC	TRBD1	TRBJ1-2	TRBV4-2	once
CASSDGWGLSYEQYF	TGTGCCAGCAGTGACGGTTGGGGACTCTCCTACGAGCAGTACTTC	NA	TRBJ2-7	TRBV6-1	NA
CASSVGLPANYGYTF	TGTGCCAGCAGCGTAGGGCTCCCAGCTAACTATGGCTACACCTTC	NA	TRBJ1-2	TRBV9	NA
CASRTMAGQGNYGYTF	TGTGCCAGCAGAACTATGGCGGGACAGGGTAACTATGGCTACACCTTC	TRBD1	TRBJ1-2	TRBV28	NA
CASSPQDGRGGYGYTF	TGTGCCAGTAGTCCGCAAGACGGCAGGGGAGGGTATGGCTACACCTTC	NA	TRBJ1-2	TRBV19	NA
CASSSPGTASGNTIYF	TGCGCCAGCAGCTCCCCAGGGACAGCCTCTGGAAACACCATATATTTT	TRBD1	TRBJ1-3	TRBV4-3	NA
CAWSQGAYAKNIQYF	TGTGCCTGGTCTCAGGGGGCGTATGCCAAAAACATTCAGTACTTC	TRBD1	TRBJ2-4	TRBV30	NA
CASSNQGASNQPQHF	TGCGCCAGCAGCAATCAGGGGGCTAGTAATCAGCCCCAGCATTTT	TRBD1	TRBJ1-5	TRBV10-2	NA
CASSPPGQGSYEQYF	TGTGCCAGCTCACCACCGGGACAGGGTTCTTACGAGCAGTACTTC	TRBD1	TRBJ2-7	TRBV18	NA
CASSQDPQSGANVLTF	TGTGCCAGCAGCCAAGATCCCCAGTCTGGGGCCAACGTCCTGACTTTC	NA	TRBJ2-6	TRBV4-2	few
CALSGGGSYEQYF	TGTGCCCTATCCGGCGGGGGGTCCTACGAGCAGTACTTC	TRBD2	TRBJ2-7	TRBV5-4	NA
CASRILGTVNSPLHF	TGCGCCAGCAGGATACTCGGGACAGTTAATTCACCCCTCCACTTT	TRBD1	TRBJ1-6	TRBV5-1	NA
CASSPSLGTSLNNEQFF	TGTGCCAGCAGCCCCTCGTTAGGGACTAGCTTAAACAATGAGCAGTTCTTC	TRBD2	TRBJ2-1	TRBV7-3	NA
CAWSGSSLNQPQHF	TGTGCCTGGAGTGGATCCAGTCTCAATCAGCCCCAGCATTTT	NA	TRBJ1-5	TRBV30	NA
CASSLGLAGLDEQFF	TGTGCCAGCAGCTTAGGCCTAGCGGGGTTGGATGAGCAGTTCTTC	TRBD2	TRBJ2-1	TRBV7-2	NA
CASSHRRGSRSEQYF	TGCGCCAGCAGCCACCGGAGAGGATCCCGAAGCGAGCAGTACTTC	NA	TRBJ2-7	TRBV4-1	NA
CSVYTGTGDFAGELFF	TGCAGCGTTTATACCGGGACAGGTGATTTCGCCGGGGAGCTGTTTTTT	TRBD1	TRBJ2-2	TRBV29-1	once
CASNSQNIQYF	TGTGCCAGCAACTCTCAAAACATTCAGTACTTC	NA	TRBJ2-4	TRBV28	NA
CASSIDHRGEMNTEAFF	TGTGCCAGTAGTATAGATCACAGGGGTGAAATGAACACTGAAGCTTTCTTT	TRBD1	TRBJ1-1	TRBV19	NA
CASSPGTGKPYSYNEQFF	TGTGCCAGCAGCCCCGGGACAGGAAAACCTTACTCCTACAATGAGCAGTTCTTC	TRBD1	TRBJ2-1	TRBV5-5	NA
CATSSPGGATDTQYF	TGTGCCACCAGCAGTCCAGGAGGGGCCACAGATACGCAGTATTTT	NA	TRBJ2-3	TRBV15	NA
CASRRTSGPPYEQYF	TGTGCCAGCAGAAGGACTAGCGGGCCCCCCTACGAGCAGTACTTC	TRBD2	TRBJ2-7	TRBV2	NA